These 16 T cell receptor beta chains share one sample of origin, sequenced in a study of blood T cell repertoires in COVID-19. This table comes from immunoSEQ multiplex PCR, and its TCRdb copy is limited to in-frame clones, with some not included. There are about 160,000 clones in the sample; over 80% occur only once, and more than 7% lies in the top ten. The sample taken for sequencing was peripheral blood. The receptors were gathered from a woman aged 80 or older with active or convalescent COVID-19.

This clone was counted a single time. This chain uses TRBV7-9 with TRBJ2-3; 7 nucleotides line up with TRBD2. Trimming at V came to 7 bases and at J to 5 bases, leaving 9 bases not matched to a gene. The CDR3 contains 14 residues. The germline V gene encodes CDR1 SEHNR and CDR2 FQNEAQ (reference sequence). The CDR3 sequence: CASNNNRGVDTQYF. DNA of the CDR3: TGTGCCAGCAACAACAACCGGGGGGTAGATACGCAGTATTTT.

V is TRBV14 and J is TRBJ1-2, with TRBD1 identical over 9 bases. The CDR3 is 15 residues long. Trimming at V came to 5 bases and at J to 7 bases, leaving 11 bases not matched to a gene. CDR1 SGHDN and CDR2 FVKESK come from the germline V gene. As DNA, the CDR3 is TGTGCCAGCAGCAGATCCGGGACAGGGAGCTCTGGCTACACCTTC. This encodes CASSRSGTGSSGYTF. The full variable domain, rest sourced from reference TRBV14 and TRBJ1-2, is EAGVTQFPSHSVIEKGQTVTLRCDPISGHDNLYWYRRVMGKEIKFLLHFVKESKQDESGMPNNRFLAERTGGTYSTLKVQPAELEDSGVYFCASSRSGTGSSGYTFGSGTRLTVV.

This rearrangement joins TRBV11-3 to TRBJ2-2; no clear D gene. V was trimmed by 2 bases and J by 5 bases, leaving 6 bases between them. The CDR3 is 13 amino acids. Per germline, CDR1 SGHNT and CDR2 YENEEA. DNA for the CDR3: TGTGCCAGCAGCTTATTGTATACCGGGGAGCTGTTTTTT. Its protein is CASSLLYTGELFF.

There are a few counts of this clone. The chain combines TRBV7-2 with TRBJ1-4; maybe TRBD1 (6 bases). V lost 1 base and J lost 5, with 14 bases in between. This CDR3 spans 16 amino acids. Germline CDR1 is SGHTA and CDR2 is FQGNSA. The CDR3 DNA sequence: TGTGCCAGCAGCTTAGGAATACAGGGTAGGAATGAAAAACTGTTTTTT. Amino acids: CASSLGIQGRNEKLFF.

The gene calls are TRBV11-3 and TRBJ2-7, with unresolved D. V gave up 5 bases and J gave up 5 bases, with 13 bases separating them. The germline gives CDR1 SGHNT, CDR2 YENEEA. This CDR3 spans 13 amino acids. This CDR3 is CASSLNQVDEQYF. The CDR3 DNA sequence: TGTGCCAGCAGCCTAAATCAGGTAGACGAGCAGTACTTC.

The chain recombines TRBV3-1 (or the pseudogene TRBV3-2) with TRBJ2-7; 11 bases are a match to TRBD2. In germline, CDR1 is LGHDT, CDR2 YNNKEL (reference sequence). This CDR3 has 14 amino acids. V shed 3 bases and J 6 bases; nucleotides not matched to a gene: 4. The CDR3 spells CASSHSGGEREQYF. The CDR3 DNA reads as TGTGCCAGCAGCCATAGCGGGGGGGAGCGCGAGCAGTACTTC.

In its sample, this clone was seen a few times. The DNA for the CDR3 is TGTGCCAGCAGCTTAGTCGTGGGACAGGGGAGTCAGCCCCAGCATTTT. Protein product: CASSLVVGQGSQPQHF. The chain links TRBV7-8 to TRBJ1-5; 10 bases are shared with TRBD1. Losses at the gene ends were 1 base for V and 6 bases for J; bases not matched to a gene: 6. In germline, CDR1 is SGHVS, CDR2 FQNEAQ. CDR3 length equals 16 residues.

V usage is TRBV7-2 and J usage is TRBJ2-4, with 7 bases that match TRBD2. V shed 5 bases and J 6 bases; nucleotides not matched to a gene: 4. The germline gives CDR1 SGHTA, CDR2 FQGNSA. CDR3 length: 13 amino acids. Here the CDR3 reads CASSQWGGNIQYF. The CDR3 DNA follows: TGTGCCAGCAGCCAATGGGGGGGAAACATTCAGTACTTC. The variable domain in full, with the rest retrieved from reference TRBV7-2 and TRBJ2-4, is GAGVSQSPSNKVTEKGKDVELRCDPISGHTALYWYRQSLGQGLEFLIYFQGNSAPDKSGLPSDRFSAERTGGSVSTLTIQRTQQEDSAVYLCASSQWGGNIQYFGAGTRLSVL.

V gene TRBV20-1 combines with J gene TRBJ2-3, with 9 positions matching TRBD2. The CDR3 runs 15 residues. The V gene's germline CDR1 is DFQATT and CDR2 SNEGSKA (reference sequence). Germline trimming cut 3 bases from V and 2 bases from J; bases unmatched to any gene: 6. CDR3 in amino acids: CSASSRLADTDTQYF. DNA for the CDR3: TGCAGTGCTAGTAGTCGACTAGCGGACACAGATACGCAGTATTTT.

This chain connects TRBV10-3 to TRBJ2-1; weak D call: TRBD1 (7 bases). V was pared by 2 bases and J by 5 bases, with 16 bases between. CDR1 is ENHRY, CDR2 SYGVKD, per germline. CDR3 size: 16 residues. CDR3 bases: TGTGCCATCAGTGAGAGGAGGGGGCAAGGGGACAATGAGCAGTTCTTC. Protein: CAISERRGQGDNEQFF.

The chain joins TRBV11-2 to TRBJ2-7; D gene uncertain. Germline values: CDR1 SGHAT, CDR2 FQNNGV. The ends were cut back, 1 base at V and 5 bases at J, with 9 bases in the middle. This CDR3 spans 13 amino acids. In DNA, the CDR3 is TGTGCCAGCAGCTTAGGACGGGTCAACGAGCAGTACTTC. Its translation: CASSLGRVNEQYF.

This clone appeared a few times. This CDR3 is CASRWLSGGGGYTF. CDR3 bases: TGTGCCAGCAGGTGGTTGTCAGGGGGCGGCGGCTACACCTTC. The chain employs TRBV6-5 and TRBJ1-2, with 8 nucleotides matching TRBD1. The CDR3 has 14 amino acids. V gave up 6 bases and J gave up 8 bases; unmatched junction bases: 11. Germline V gene data show CDR1 as MNHEY and CDR2 as SVGAGI.

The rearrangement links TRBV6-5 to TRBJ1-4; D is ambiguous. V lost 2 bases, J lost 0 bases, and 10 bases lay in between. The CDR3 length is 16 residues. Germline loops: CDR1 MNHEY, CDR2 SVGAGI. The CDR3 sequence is CASSYAGLSTNEKLFF. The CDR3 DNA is TGTGCCAGCAGTTACGCCGGACTATCAACTAATGAAAAACTGTTTTTT.

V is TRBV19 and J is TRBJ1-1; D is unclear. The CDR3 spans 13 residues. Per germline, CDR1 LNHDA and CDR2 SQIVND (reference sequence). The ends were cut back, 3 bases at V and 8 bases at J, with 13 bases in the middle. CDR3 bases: TGTGCCAGTAGTATGGACTCTTGGTCCGAAGCTTTCTTT. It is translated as CASSMDSWSEAFF.

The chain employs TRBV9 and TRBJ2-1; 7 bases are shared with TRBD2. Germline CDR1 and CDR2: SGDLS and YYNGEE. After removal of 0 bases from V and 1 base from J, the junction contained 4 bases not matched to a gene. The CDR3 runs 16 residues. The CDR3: CASSVGWGGSYNEQFF. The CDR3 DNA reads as TGTGCCAGCAGCGTAGGGTGGGGGGGATCCTACAATGAGCAGTTCTTC.

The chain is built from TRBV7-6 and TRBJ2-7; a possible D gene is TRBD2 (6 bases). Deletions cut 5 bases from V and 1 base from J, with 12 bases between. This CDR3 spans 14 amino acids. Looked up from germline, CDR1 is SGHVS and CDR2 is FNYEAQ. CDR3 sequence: CASSGYSGSYEQYF. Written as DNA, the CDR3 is TGTGCCAGCAGCGGCTACAGCGGGTCCTACGAGCAGTACTTC.